This TCR beta chain was captured in a study of a mutant IDH1 vaccine in newly diagnosed glioma. Study-wide background: Among treated patients, about 62% were male and around 40% female, and mean age was 40.4 years. Previous care, which was radiotherapy, temozolomide, or both, most often involved both.

The repertoire was sequenced with immunoSEQ multiplex PCR; TCRdb's copy has only in-frame clones and lacks some. This sample carries roughly 70,000 clones, approximately 83% of them seen once, and the ten largest clones take 2.9%. Described time point: baseline, week 1 (first vaccination visit). Regarding treatment: pre-vaccination baseline after standard-of-care therapy. Donor diagnoses consisted of new WHO grade 3 or 4 IDH1-mutant, ATRX-lost astrocytomas. V dropped 1 base and J dropped 4 bases, with 10 bases sitting between them. Germline V gene data show CDR1 as MNHNS and CDR2 as SASEGT. CDR3 size: 14 residues.

The sample was PBMCs, taken from a glioma patient treated with radiotherapy, temozolomide or both. The receptor was derived from a man aged 30 to 45 with glioma. This chain uses TRBV6-1 with TRBJ1-2; D is unclear. CDR3 nucleotide sequence: TGTGCCAGCAGTGAAGATGTCAGGTCCTATGGCTACACCTTC. Encoded protein: CASSEDVRSYGYTF.